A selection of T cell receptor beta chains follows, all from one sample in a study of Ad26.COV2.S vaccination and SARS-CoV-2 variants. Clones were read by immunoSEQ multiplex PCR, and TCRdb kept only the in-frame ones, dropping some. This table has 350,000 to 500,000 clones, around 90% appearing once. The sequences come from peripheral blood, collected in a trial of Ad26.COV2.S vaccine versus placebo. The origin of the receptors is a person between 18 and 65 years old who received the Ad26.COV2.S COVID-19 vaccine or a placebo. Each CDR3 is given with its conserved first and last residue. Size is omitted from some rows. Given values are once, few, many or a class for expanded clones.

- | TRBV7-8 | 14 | CASSLKLVYNEQFF
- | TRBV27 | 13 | CASSSAGTGGEYF
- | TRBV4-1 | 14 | CASSQEGANYGYTF
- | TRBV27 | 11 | CASRGYYEQYF
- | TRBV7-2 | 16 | CASSPHGGTSAYEQYF
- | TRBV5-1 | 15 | CASSGQSVNTGELFF
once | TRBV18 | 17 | CASSRSDMVGWVYEQYF
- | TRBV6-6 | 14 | CASTVGPLLYGYTF
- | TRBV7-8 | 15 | CASSRLAGVGETQYF
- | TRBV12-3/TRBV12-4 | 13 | CASSYLGPKPQHF
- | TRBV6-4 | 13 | CASTIRGSYEQYF
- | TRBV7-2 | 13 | CASTPGGRWGAFF
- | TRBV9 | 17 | CASSVDLAGGYNNEQFF
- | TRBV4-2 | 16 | CASSQDGTSATDTQYF
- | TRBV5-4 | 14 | CASSLEFGHGGYTF
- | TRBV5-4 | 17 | CASSSGQGDSGANVLTF
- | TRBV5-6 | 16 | CASSLGPSGEGETQYF
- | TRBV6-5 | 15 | CASKSTGGGYNEQFF
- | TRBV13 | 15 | CASSQTGTGKETQYF
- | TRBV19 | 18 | CASSGGRRGTSGEDTQYF
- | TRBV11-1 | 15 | CASRELGQITGELFF
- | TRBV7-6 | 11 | CASSPRGELFF
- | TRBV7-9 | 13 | CASRLTSTDTQYF
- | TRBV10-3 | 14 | CAISDQFSTGELFF
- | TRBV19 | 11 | CASTSGGELFF
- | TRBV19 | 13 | CASSIVSGNEQFF
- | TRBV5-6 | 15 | CASSLGRRSSYEQYF
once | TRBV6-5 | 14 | CASSFLGINYGYTF
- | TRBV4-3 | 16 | CASSQTKGQVHEKLFF
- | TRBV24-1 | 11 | CATSRAGEQFF
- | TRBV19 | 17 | CASRDSTFSSYNSPLHF
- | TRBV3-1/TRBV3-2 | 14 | CASSQVLSYNEQFF
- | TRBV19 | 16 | CASSIGSSGHEETQYF
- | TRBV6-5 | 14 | CASSYGPLSYEQYF
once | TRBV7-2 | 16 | CASSLEGQSSGNTIYF
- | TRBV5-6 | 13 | CASSLGEYTEAFF
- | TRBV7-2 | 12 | CASSLAFGKLFF
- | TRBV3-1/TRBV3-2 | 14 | CASSIRDSSYEQYF
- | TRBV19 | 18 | CASTQRGRQSVSYNEQFF
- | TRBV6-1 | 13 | CASSEAPSYEQYF
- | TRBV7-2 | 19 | CASSLEGLAGTRSNQPQHF
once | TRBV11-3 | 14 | CASSDSGGGNEQFF
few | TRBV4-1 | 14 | CASSQRAIYGELFF
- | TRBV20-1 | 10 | CSAPYSGGSF
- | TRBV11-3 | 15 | CASSLEPGSAETQYF
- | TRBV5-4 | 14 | CASSRGTGAYEQYF
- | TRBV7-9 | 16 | CASSRALAAGLYEQYF
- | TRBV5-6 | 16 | CASSLPTGVGANVLTF
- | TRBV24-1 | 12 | CATGGDHYEQYF
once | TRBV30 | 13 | CAQKERGNYGYTF
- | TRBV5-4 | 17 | CASSLIQGATYNSPLHF
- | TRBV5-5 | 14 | CASSLAGPNQPQHF